This is a list of T cell receptor beta chains from one sample in a study of radiotherapy plus CTLA-4 blockade in lung cancer. Repertoires were generated with immunoSEQ multiplex PCR, while TCRdb's copy carries only in-frame clones and drops some. The sample has roughly 110,000 clones; roughly 84% are singletons. The source was peripheral blood, collected from a patient treated with radiotherapy plus ipilimumab. The receptors originated from a human donor with non-small cell lung cancer that progressed on radiotherapy plus ipilimumab. Some clones in this sample may be carry-over from other donors' samples. CDR3s include the opening cysteine and the closing phenylalanine or tryptophan. D genes are given only for firm matches. Only part of the rows carry a size: once, few, many, or a class if the clone is expanded.

size	J	V	D	DNA	CDR3
-	TRBJ1-1	TRBV7-9	-	TGTGCCAGCAGCTACATCGGGACCCCGGAACGAGCTTTCTTT	CASSYIGTPERAFF
-	TRBJ1-6	TRBV7-6	TRBD1	TGTGCCAGCAGCTTAGAAGTAGGGGGCATTTTGAATTCACCCCTCCACTTT	CASSLEVGGILNSPLHF
-	TRBJ1-2	TRBV6-1	-	TGTGCCAGCAGTCTTGACATGAACTATGGCTACACCTTC	CASSLDMNYGYTF
-	TRBJ1-5	TRBV30	-	TGTGCCTGGAGTGTACCGAGCAGTAGCAATCAGCCCCAGCATTTT	CAWSVPSSSNQPQHF
-	TRBJ2-7	TRBV28	TRBD2	TGTGCCAGCAGTTTCCACCTAGCGGACCTTACCTACGAGCAGTACTTC	CASSFHLADLTYEQYF
-	TRBJ2-3	TRBV5-1	-	TGCGCCAGCAGCTCCGGGACCACTCCCACAGATACGCAGTATTTT	CASSSGTTPTDTQYF
once	TRBJ2-1	TRBV5-1	-	TGCGCCAGCAGCTTGGCACTGCCTAATGAGCAGCTCTTC	CASSLALPNEQLF
once	TRBJ1-5	TRBV4-3	TRBD1	TGCGCCAGCAGCCAAAGATTTGGACAGGGTTTACCCCAGCATTTT	CASSQRFGQGLPQHF
-	TRBJ2-4	TRBV30	-	TGTGCCTGGAGTGGGAGGGCCCGTCTGACCAAAAACATTCAGTACTTC	CAWSGRARLTKNIQYF
-	TRBJ2-7	TRBV7-9	-	TGTGCCAGCAGCCCCACCGCGCCGGGCGAGCAGTACTTC	CASSPTAPGEQYF
-	TRBJ1-1	TRBV5-1	-	TGCGCCAGCAGCTTGGTTTTAGGTCCAAGGGCGGCCGAAGCTTTCTTT	CASSLVLGPRAAEAFF
-	TRBJ2-2	TRBV6-7	-	TGTGCCAGCAGTTACTCGAGAGGCAGGGCTGGTCCCGGGGAGCTGTTTTTT	CASSYSRGRAGPGELFF
-	TRBJ1-2	TRBV5-4	TRBD1	TGTGCCAGCAGCTTACGGAAACAGGGGGAACATGGCTACACCTTC	CASSLRKQGEHGYTF
-	TRBJ2-5	TRBV6-5	-	TGTGCCAGCAGTTACCCTCCTGGGACCCAGTACTTC	CASSYPPGTQYF
-	TRBJ1-1	TRBV2	-	TGTGCCAGCAGCGGTCAAGGTGGAGCTTTCTTT	CASSGQGGAFF
-	TRBJ2-1	TRBV5-1	-	TGCGCCAGCACCCGAGAGACAGTTTCCTACAATGAGCAGTTCTTC	CASTRETVSYNEQFF
once	TRBJ2-7	TRBV7-9	TRBD2	TGTGCCAGCAGTCCTGGACTAGCGGGGTTGGGCTACGAGCAGTACTTC	CASSPGLAGLGYEQYF
-	TRBJ1-2	TRBV28	-	TGTGCCAGCACCGGACAGCTGGTGGGTGGCTACACCTTC	CASTGQLVGGYTF
-	TRBJ2-5	TRBV28	TRBD1	TGTGCCAGCAGTCTCGCTGGGCAGGGGGCTCGAGAGACCCAGTACTTC	CASSLAGQGARETQYF
-	TRBJ1-2	TRBV7-2	-	TGTGCCAGCAGCCCGCTGCAGGGCGCTAACTATGGCTACACCTTC	CASSPLQGANYGYTF
-	TRBJ2-7	TRBV7-2	-	TGTGCCAGCAGCTTAGCGCCATATCAGGGCTACGAGCAGTACTTC	CASSLAPYQGYEQYF
-	TRBJ2-3	TRBV11-2	-	TGTGCCAGCAGCTTGGGGGTTGGAAAGGGGTATTTT	CASSLGVGKGYF
-	TRBJ1-1	TRBV28	-	TGTGCCAGCAGACTCCCCGGGGGCCCGAACACTGAAGCTTTCTTT	CASRLPGGPNTEAFF
-	TRBJ1-3	TRBV4-2	-	TGTGCCAGCAGCCAAGGCAGAAACCCAGGAAACACCATATATTTT	CASSQGRNPGNTIYF
-	TRBJ1-2	TRBV5-4	-	TGTGCCAGCTGCCGATGCTTACCAGGAAAGACCTATGGCTACACCTTC	CASCRCLPGKTYGYTF
-	TRBJ2-7	TRBV5-5	TRBD2	TGTGCCAGCAGCTTGGGGGTAGCGGGGTACGAGCAGTACTTC	CASSLGVAGYEQYF
-	TRBJ2-7	TRBV2	-	TGTGCCAGCAGTCCCGGACATCTCTACGAGCAGTACTTC	CASSPGHLYEQYF
-	TRBJ1-6	TRBV28	-	TGTGCCAGCAGTTTGGCCCTGGGTTCACCCCTCCACTTT	CASSLALGSPLHF
-	TRBJ2-1	TRBV5-1	TRBD2	TGCGCCAGCAGCCCCGGGGGGGCCAATGAGCAGTTCTTC	CASSPGGANEQFF
-	TRBJ1-2	TRBV29-1	-	TGCAGCGCGGCACCCACAACAACTCCCTATGGCTACACCTTC	CSAAPTTTPYGYTF
-	TRBJ1-6	TRBV6-6	-	TGTGCCAGCAGTTACTCACCGAGGCTACCCCTCCACTTT	CASSYSPRLPLHF
-	TRBJ1-2	TRBV7-9	-	TGTGCCAGCAGCTTAGGGGATTCCTATGGCTACACCTTC	CASSLGDSYGYTF
-	TRBJ1-5	TRBV2	-	TGTGCCAGCAGTGACGTTAGCAATCAGCCCCAGCATTTT	CASSDVSNQPQHF
once	TRBJ2-7	TRBV19	TRBD1	TGTGCCAGTAGTCCAGTGGGGGACAGGGGTCCAAACTACGAGCAGTACTTC	CASSPVGDRGPNYEQYF